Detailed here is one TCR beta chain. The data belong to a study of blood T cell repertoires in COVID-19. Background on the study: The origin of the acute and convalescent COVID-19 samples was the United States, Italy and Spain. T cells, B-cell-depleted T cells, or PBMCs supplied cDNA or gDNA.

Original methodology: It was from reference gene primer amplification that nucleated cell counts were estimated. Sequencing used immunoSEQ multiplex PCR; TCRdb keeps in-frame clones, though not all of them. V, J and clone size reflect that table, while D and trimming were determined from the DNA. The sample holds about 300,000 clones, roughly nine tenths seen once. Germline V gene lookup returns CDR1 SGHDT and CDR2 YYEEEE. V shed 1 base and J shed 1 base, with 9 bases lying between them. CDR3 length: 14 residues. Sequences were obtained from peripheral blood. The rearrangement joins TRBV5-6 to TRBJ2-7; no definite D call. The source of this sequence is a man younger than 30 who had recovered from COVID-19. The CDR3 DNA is TGTGCCAGCAGCTTGTCTCAGGTTTCCTACGAGCAGTACTTC. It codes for CASSLSQVSYEQYF.